This T cell receptor (beta chain) was sequenced during a study of blood T cells in healthy people across ages. Whole-study results and caveats: Across samples, TCR beta diversity tracked strongly with naive T cell percentage. Researchers deemed the diversity estimates from one million T cells underestimates. The fall in TCR beta diversity per million T cells was roughly linear with age.

Healthy Russian Caucasian donors spanned ages about 6 to 100 years. Through a sample-barcoded 5' primer and a J-beta primer mix, a second PCR was run for roughly 7 to 11 cycles. TCRdb analysed the 5' RACE reads with MiXCR anew, one entry per CDR3 protein. The sample contains fewer than 1,000,000 distinct CDR3 sequences, 46% of which appear only once. To note about this clonotype: Its antigen is unknown.

Germline V lookup: CDR1 MNHNY, CDR2 SVGAGI (reference sequence). This CDR3 has 12 amino acids. The V and J ends lost 6 bases and 5 bases respectively, with 10 bases between them. Sequencing was performed on blood. This TCR came from a man older than 75 in good health. The rearrangement joins TRBV6-6 to TRBJ2-5; D is undetermined. The CDR3 is CASSMYGETQYF. The CDR3 nucleotides are TGTGCCAGCAGCATGTACGGCGAGACCCAGTACTTC.